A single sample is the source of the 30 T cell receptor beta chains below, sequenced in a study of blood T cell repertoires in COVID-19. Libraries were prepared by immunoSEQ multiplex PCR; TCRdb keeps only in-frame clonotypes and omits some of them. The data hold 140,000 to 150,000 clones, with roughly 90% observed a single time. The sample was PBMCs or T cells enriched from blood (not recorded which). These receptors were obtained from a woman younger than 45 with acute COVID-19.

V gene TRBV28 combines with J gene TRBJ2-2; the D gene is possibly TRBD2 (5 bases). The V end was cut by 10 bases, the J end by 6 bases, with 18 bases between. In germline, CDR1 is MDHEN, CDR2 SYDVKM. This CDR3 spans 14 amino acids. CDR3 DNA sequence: TGTGCCACCCGGCGTCGGGGTGGGCCCGGGGAGCTGTTTTTT. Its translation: CATRRRGGPGELFF.

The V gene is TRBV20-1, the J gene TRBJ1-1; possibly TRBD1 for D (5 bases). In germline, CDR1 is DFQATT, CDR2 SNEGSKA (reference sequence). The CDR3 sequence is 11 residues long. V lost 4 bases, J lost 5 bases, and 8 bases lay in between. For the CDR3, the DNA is TGCAGTGCTACAGGGTGGACTGAAGCTTTCTTT. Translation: CSATGWTEAFF.

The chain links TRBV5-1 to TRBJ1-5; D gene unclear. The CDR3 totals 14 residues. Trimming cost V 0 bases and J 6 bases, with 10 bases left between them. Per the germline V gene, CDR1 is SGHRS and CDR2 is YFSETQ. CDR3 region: CASSLEGEGQPQHF. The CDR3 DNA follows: TGCGCCAGCAGCTTGGAGGGAGAGGGTCAGCCCCAGCATTTT. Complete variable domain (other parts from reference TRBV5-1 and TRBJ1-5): KAGVTQTPRYLIKTRGQQVTLSCSPISGHRSVSWYQQTPGQGLQFLFEYFSETQRNKGNFPGRFSGRQFSNSRSEMNVSTLELGDSALYLCASSLEGEGQPQHFGDGTRLSIL.

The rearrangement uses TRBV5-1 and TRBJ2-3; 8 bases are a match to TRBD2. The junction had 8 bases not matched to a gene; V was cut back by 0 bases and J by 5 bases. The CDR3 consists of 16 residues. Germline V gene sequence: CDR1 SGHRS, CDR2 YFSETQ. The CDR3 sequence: CASSLGSTSGRDTQYF. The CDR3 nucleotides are TGCGCCAGCAGCTTGGGGTCCACTAGCGGAAGAGATACGCAGTATTTT.

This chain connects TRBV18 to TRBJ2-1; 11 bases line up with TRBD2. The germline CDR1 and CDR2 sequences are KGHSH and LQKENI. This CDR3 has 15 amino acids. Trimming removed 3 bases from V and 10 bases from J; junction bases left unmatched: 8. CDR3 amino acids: CASSPLTSGTLEQFF. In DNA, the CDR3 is TGTGCCAGCTCACCGTTGACTAGCGGGACCCTGGAGCAGTTCTTC. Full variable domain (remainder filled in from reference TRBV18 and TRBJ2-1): NAGVMQNPRHLVRRRGQEARLRCSPMKGHSHVYWYRQLPEEGLKFMVYLQKENIIDESGMPKERFSAEFPKEGPSILRIQQVVRGDSAAYFCASSPLTSGTLEQFFGPGTRLTVL.

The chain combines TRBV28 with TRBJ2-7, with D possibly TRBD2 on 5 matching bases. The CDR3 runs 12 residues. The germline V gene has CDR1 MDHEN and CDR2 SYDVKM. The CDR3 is CATGLLSYEQYF. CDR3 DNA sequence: TGTGCTACCGGACTGCTCTCCTACGAGCAGTACTTC. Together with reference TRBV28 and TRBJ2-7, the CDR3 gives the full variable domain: DVKVTQSSRYLVKRTGEKVFLECVQDMDHENMFWYRQDPGLGLRLIYFSYDVKMKEKGDIPEGYSVSREKKERFSLILESASTNQTSMYLCATGLLSYEQYFGPGTRLTVT.

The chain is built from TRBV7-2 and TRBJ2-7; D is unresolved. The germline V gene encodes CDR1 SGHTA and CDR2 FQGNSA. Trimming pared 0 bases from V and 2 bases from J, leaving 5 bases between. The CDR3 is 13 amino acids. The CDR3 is CASSLAGPYEQYF. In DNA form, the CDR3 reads TGTGCCAGCAGCTTAGCGGGCCCCTACGAGCAGTACTTC. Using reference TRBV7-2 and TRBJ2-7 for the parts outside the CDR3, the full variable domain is GAGVSQSPSNKVTEKGKDVELRCDPISGHTALYWYRQSLGQGLEFLIYFQGNSAPDKSGLPSDRFSAERTGGSVSTLTIQRTQQEDSAVYLCASSLAGPYEQYFGPGTRLTVT.

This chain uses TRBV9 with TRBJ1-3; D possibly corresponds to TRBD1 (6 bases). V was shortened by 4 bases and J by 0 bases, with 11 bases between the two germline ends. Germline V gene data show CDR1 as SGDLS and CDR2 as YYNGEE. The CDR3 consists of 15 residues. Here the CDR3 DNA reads TGTGCCAGCAGCACATCAGGGGCCTCTGGAAACACCATATATTTT. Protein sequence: CASSTSGASGNTIYF.

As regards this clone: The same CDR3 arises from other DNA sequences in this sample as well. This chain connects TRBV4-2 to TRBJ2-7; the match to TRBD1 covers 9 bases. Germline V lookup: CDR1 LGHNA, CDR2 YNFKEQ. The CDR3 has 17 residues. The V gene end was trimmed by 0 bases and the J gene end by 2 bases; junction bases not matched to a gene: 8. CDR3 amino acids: CASSQEGPGQGTYEQYF. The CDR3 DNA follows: TGTGCCAGCAGCCAAGAGGGACCGGGACAGGGAACCTACGAGCAGTACTTC.

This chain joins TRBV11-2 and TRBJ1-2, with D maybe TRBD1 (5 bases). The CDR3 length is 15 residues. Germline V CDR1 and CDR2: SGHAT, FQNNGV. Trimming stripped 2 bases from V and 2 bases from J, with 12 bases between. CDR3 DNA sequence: TGTGCCAGCAGCTTAACGGACACCGAGAACTATGGCTACACCTTC. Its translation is CASSLTDTENYGYTF.

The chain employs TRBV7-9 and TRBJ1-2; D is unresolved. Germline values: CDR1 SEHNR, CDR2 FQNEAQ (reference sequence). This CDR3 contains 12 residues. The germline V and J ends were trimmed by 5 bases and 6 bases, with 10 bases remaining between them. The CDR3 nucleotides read TGTGCCAGCAGCCCAGTCGAAGATGGCTACACCTTC. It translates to CASSPVEDGYTF.

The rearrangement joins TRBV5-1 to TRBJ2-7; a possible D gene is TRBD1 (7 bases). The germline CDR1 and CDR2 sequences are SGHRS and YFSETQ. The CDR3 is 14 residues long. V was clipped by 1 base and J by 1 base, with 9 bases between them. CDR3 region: CASSLQGGSYEQYF. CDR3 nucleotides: TGCGCCAGCAGCTTGCAGGGGGGATCCTACGAGCAGTACTTC. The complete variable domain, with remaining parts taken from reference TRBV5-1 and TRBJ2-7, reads KAGVTQTPRYLIKTRGQQVTLSCSPISGHRSVSWYQQTPGQGLQFLFEYFSETQRNKGNFPGRFSGRQFSNSRSEMNVSTLELGDSALYLCASSLQGGSYEQYFGPGTRLTVT.

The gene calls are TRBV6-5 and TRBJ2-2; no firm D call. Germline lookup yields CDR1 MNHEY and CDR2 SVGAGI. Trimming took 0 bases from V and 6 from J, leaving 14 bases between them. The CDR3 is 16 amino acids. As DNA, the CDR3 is TGTGCCAGCAGTTACTCTACGGTGGGTCGGGCCGGGGAGCTGTTTTTT. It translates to CASSYSTVGRAGELFF.

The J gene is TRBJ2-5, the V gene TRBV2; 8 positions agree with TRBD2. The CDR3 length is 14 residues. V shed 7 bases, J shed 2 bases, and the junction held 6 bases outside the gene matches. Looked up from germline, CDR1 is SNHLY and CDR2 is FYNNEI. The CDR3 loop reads CASTIAGLQETQYF. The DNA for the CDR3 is TGTGCCAGCACAATAGCGGGGCTGCAAGAGACCCAGTACTTC.

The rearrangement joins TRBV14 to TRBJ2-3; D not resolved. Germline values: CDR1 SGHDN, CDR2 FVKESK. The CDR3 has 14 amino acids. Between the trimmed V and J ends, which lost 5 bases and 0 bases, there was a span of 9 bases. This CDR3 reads CASSYSTSTDTQYF. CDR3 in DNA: TGTGCCAGCAGCTACTCTACTAGCACAGATACGCAGTATTTT.

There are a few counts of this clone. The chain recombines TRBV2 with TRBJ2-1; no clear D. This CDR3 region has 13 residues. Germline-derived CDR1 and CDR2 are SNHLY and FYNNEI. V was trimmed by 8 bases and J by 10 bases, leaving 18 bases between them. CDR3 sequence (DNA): TGTGCCAGCCCGAAAATAACATTGGGCGAGCAGTTCTTC. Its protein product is CASPKITLGEQFF.

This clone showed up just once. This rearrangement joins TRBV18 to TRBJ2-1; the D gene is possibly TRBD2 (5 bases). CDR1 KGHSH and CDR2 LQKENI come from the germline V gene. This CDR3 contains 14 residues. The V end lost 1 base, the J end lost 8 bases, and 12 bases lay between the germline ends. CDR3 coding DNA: TGTGCCAGCTCACCACAGGGAGAAGAGGATGAGCAGTTCTTC. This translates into CASSPQGEEDEQFF.

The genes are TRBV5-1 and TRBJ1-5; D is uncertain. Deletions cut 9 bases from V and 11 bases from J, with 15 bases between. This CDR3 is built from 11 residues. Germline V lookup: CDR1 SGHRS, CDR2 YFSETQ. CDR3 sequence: CANRTLPAQHF. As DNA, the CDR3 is TGCGCCAACCGAACTCTGCCTGCCCAGCATTTT.

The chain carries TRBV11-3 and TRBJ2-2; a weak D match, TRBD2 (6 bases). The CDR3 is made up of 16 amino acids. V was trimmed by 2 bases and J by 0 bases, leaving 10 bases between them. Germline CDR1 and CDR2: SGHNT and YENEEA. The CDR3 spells CASSLYGTPNTGELFF. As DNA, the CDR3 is TGTGCCAGCAGCTTATACGGGACTCCGAACACCGGGGAGCTGTTTTTT. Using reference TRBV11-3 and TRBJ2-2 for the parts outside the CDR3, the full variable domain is EAGVVQSPRYKIIEKKQPVAFWCNPISGHNTLYWYLQNLGQGPELLIRYENEEAVDDSQLPKDRFSAERLKGVDSTLKIQPAELGDSAVYLCASSLYGTPNTGELFFGEGSRLTVL.

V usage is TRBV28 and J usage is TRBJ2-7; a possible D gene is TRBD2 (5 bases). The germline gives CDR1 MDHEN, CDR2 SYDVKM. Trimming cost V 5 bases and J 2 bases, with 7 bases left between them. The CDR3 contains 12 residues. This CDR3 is CASSPTTYEQYF. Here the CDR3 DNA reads TGTGCCAGCAGTCCGACTACCTACGAGCAGTACTTC.

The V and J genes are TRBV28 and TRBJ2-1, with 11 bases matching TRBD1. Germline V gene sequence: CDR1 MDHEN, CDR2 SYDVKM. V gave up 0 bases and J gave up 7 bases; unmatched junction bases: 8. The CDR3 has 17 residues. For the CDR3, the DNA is TGTGCCAGCAGTTTATGGGAGGGGACAGGGGGGCAGAATGAGCAGTTCTTC. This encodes CASSLWEGTGGQNEQFF.

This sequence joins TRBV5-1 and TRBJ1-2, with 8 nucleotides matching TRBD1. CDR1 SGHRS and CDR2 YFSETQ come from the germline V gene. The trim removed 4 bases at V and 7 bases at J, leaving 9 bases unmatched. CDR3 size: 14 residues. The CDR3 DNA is TGCGCCAGCAGCCTTTTTCAGGGGGCGGGTGGCTACACCTTC. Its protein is CASSLFQGAGGYTF.

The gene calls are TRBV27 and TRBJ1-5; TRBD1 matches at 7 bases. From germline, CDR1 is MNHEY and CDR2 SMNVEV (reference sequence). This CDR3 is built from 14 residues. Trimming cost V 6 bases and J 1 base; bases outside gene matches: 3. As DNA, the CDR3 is TGTGCCAGCAGCACGGACAGGAGCAATCAGCCCCAGCATTTT. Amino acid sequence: CASSTDRSNQPQHF.

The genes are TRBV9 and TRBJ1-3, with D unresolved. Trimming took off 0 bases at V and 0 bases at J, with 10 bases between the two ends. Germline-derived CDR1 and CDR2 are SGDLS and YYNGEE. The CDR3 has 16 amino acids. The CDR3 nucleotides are TGTGCCAGCAGCGTAGTTCCGGAGCCCTCTGGAAACACCATATATTTT. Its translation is CASSVVPEPSGNTIYF.

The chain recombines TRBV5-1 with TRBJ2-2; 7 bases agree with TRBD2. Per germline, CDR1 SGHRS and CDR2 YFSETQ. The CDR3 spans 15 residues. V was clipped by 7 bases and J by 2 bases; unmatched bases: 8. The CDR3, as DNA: TGCGCCAGCCGAAAGAGCGGGGCTAACACCGGGGAGCTGTTTTTT. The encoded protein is CASRKSGANTGELFF.

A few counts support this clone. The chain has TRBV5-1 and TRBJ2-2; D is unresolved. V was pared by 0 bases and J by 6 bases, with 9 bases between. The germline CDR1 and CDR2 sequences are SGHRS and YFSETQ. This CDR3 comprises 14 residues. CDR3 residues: CASSLASPAGELFF. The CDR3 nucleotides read TGCGCCAGCAGCTTGGCCTCTCCGGCCGGGGAGCTGTTTTTT.

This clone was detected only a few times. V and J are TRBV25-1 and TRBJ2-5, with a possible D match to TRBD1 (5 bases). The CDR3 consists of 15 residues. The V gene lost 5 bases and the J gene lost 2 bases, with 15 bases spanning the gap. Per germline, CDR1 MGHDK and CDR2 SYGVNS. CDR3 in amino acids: CASSQTDRKQETQYF. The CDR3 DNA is TGTGCCAGCAGTCAGACAGACCGTAAACAAGAGACCCAGTACTTC. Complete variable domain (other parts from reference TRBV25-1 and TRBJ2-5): EADIYQTPRYLVIGTGKKITLECSQTMGHDKMYWYQQDPGMELHLIHYSYGVNSTEKGDLSSESTVSRIRTEHFPLTLESARPSHTSQYLCASSQTDRKQETQYFGPGTRLLVL.

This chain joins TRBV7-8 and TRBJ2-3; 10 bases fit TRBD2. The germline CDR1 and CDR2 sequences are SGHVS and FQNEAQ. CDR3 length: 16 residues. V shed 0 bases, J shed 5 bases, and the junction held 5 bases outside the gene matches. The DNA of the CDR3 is TGTGCCAGCAGCTTAGCGTCGGGACTAGCGCTAGATACGCAGTATTTT. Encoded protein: CASSLASGLALDTQYF.

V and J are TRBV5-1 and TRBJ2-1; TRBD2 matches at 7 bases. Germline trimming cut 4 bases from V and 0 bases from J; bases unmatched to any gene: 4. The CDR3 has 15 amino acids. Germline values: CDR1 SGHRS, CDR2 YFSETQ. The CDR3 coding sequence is TGCGCCAGCAGCCCCTCTAGCGGCTCCTACAATGAGCAGTTCTTC. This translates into CASSPSSGSYNEQFF.

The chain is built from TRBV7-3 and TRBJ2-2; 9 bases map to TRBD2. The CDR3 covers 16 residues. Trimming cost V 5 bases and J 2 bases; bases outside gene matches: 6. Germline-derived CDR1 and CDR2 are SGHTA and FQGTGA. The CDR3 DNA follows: TGTGCCAGCAGCAAAGGGACTAGCCTCAACACCGGGGAGCTGTTTTTT. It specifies CASSKGTSLNTGELFF.